This passage covers 27 T cell receptor beta chains from one sample sequenced in a study of shared clonotypes between healthy human individuals. Profiled with immunoSEQ multiplex PCR; TCRdb holds only in-frame clones, not every one. This sample carries roughly 2,000,000 clones, about 94% of them seen once, and the ten largest clones take 1% to 1.5%. Positively selected for CCR7, the CD45RO-negative cells used as naive CD8 cells excluded terminally differentiated effector memory CD45RA+ cells. Sequencing was carried out using naive CD8+ T cells sorted from blood. These receptors all stem from a man aged 18 to 30 in good health.

The V gene is TRBV5-5, the J gene TRBJ2-7; D unresolved. V was cut by 2 bases and J by 0 bases, with 12 bases left in between. This CDR3 region has 15 residues. Germline-derived CDR1 and CDR2 are SGHKS and YYEKEE (reference sequence). In nucleotides, the CDR3 is TGTGCCAGCAGCTTTGGACGGACGAGCTCCTACGAGCAGTACTTC. Encoded protein: CASSFGRTSSYEQYF.

V usage is TRBV2 and J usage is TRBJ2-7, with 9 nucleotides matching TRBD2. The CDR3 extends over 14 amino acids. Germline V gene sequence: CDR1 SNHLY, CDR2 FYNNEI. V lost 6 bases and J lost 5; bases outside the gene matches: 8. The CDR3 region is CASSIAGVTDEQYF. CDR3 bases: TGTGCCAGCAGCATAGCGGGAGTCACCGACGAGCAGTACTTC.

With respect to this clone: Within the sample, other DNA sequences also encode this same CDR3. The chain couples TRBV13 to TRBJ2-7, with 8 bases fitting TRBD1. CDR1 is PRHDT, CDR2 FYEKMQ, per germline (reference sequence). Trimming at V came to 1 base and at J to 4 bases, leaving 6 bases not matched to a gene. The CDR3 covers 15 residues. Here the CDR3 reads CASSLVGQGAYEQYF. The DNA of the CDR3 is TGTGCCAGCAGCTTAGTCGGTCAGGGGGCTTACGAGCAGTACTTC.

The gene calls are TRBV28 and TRBJ2-7; TRBD1 or TRBD2 may be the D gene (5 bases each). The germline CDR1 and CDR2 sequences are MDHEN and SYDVKM. There are 15 residues in the CDR3. V was clipped by 5 bases and J by 3 bases, with 17 bases between them. This CDR3 is CASSRLAGTGYEQYF. CDR3 sequence (DNA): TGTGCCAGCAGTCGACTCGCCGGGACGGGCTACGAGCAGTACTTC.

The J gene is TRBJ1-1, the V gene TRBV5-4; 11 positions agree with TRBD1. Germline V CDR1 and CDR2: SGHNT, YYREEE (reference sequence). V lost 0 bases to trimming and J lost 5 bases; unmatched junction nucleotides: 9. CDR3 length equals 17 residues. This CDR3 is CASSLERTGGLVTEAFF. The DNA of the CDR3 is TGTGCCAGCAGCTTGGAGAGGACAGGGGGCTTAGTAACTGAAGCTTTCTTT.

The gene calls are TRBV28 and TRBJ2-7, with D possibly TRBD2 on 6 matching bases. Trimming pared 8 bases from V and 5 bases from J, leaving 13 bases between. The CDR3 extends over 12 amino acids. Germline CDR1 is MDHEN and CDR2 is SYDVKM. CDR3 loop: CASLDGGDEQYF. The CDR3 coding sequence is TGTGCCAGCCTAGATGGAGGGGACGAGCAGTACTTC. Looking up the rest from reference TRBV28 and TRBJ2-7 gives the full variable domain: DVKVTQSSRYLVKRTGEKVFLECVQDMDHENMFWYRQDPGLGLRLIYFSYDVKMKEKGDIPEGYSVSREKKERFSLILESASTNQTSMYLCASLDGGDEQYFGPGTRLTVT.

The chain is built from TRBV29-1 and TRBJ2-7; perhaps D is TRBD1 or TRBD2 (5 bases each). Germline-derived CDR1 and CDR2 are SQVTM and ANQGSEA. The CDR3 is 13 amino acids. V gave up 4 bases and J gave up 7 bases, with 17 bases separating them. In nucleotides, the CDR3 is TGCAGCGTTGGCACCGGGGCCCCCTTAGAGCAGTACTTC. Protein: CSVGTGAPLEQYF.

About this clone itself: Other DNA sequences in the sample encode the same CDR3. The chain uses TRBV6-5 and TRBJ2-2, with D uncertain. The ends were cut back, 2 bases at V and 7 bases at J, with 2 bases in the middle. The length of the CDR3 is 11 residues. Germline loops: CDR1 MNHEY, CDR2 SVGAGI. The CDR3 DNA reads as TGTGCCAGCAGTTACGGCGGGGAGCTGTTTTTT. This codes for CASSYGGELFF.

V and J are TRBV7-9 and TRBJ2-5, with a weak D call TRBD1 (7 bases). The CDR3 sequence is 15 residues long. Trimming cost V 5 bases and J 4 bases, with 17 bases left between them. Germline V gene lookup returns CDR1 SEHNR and CDR2 FQNEAQ (reference sequence). CDR3 nucleotide sequence: TGTGCCAGCAGCCGCATAGACAGGGAGGCAGAGACCCAGTACTTC. This sequence encodes CASSRIDREAETQYF.

The V gene is TRBV2, the J gene TRBJ2-3; D gene ambiguous. The CDR3 sequence is 14 residues long. Germline CDR1 and CDR2: SNHLY and FYNNEI. The V and J ends lost 4 bases and 2 bases respectively, with 10 bases between them. CDR3 bases: TGTGCCAGCAGTGCCGGAGCCGACACAGATACGCAGTATTTT. It translates to CASSAGADTDTQYF. Based on the CDR3 plus reference TRBV2 and TRBJ2-3, the full variable domain is EPEVTQTPSHQVTQMGQEVILRCVPISNHLYFYWYRQILGQKVEFLVSFYNNEISEKSEIFDDQFSVERPDGSNFTLKIRSTKLEDSAMYFCASSAGADTDTQYFGPGTRLTVL.

The V gene is TRBV5-1, the J gene TRBJ1-2; D is perhaps TRBD1 (6 bases). The CDR3 is made up of 14 amino acids. The V gene's germline CDR1 is SGHRS and CDR2 YFSETQ. V was cut by 4 bases and J by 4 bases, with 14 bases left in between. Written as DNA, the CDR3 is TGCGCCAGCAGCGCAGCCGGACAGCCCTATGGCTACACCTTC. This translates into CASSAAGQPYGYTF.

Concerning this clone itself: This specimen includes other DNA sequences encoding the same CDR3. The CDR3 DNA follows: TGTGCCAGCAGCGTCGGGACAGCCGACTACGAGCAGTACTTC. Translation: CASSVGTADYEQYF. The chain couples TRBV9 to TRBJ2-7, with 7 bases identical to TRBD1. The CDR3 is 14 amino acids. Germline V gene sequence: CDR1 SGDLS, CDR2 YYNGEE. The V segment lost 2 bases and the J segment 3 bases; nucleotides outside the gene matches: 5.

V usage is TRBV13 and J usage is TRBJ1-1, with D unresolved. This CDR3 region has 13 residues. Looked up from germline, CDR1 is PRHDT and CDR2 is FYEKMQ (reference sequence). The V and J ends lost 7 bases and 11 bases respectively, with 20 bases between them. The CDR3 bases are TGTGCCAGCAACCCAAACGGGGAGGTGTTTGCTTTCTTT. Translating gives CASNPNGEVFAFF. Looking up the rest from reference TRBV13 and TRBJ1-1 gives the full variable domain: AAGVIQSPRHLIKEKRETATLKCYPIPRHDTVYWYQQGPGQDPQFLISFYEKMQSDKGSIPDRFSAQQFSDYHSELNMSSLELGDSALYFCASNPNGEVFAFFGQGTRLTVV.

The rearrangement links TRBV28 to TRBJ2-1; no firm D call. The CDR3 consists of 16 residues. Trimming left V 6 bases short and J 0 bases short, with 15 bases between. CDR1 MDHEN and CDR2 SYDVKM come from the germline V gene. Here the CDR3 reads CASRLGSSYSYNEQFF. The CDR3 bases are TGTGCCAGCAGGTTAGGTAGCTCTTACTCCTACAATGAGCAGTTCTTC.

This chain joins TRBV5-1 and TRBJ2-7; 9 nucleotides match TRBD2. Per the germline V gene, CDR1 is SGHRS and CDR2 is YFSETQ. After removal of 0 bases from V and 4 bases from J, the junction contained 11 bases not matched to a gene. The CDR3 length is 17 residues. Written as DNA, the CDR3 is TGCGCCAGCAGCTTGGAGGGTATAGCGGGAGCCCAATACGAGCAGTACTTC. It is translated as CASSLEGIAGAQYEQYF.

The J gene is TRBJ2-2, the V gene TRBV14; 7 nucleotides agree with TRBD1. V lost 6 bases and J lost 1; bases outside the gene matches: 2. The CDR3 covers 14 residues. Germline CDR1 SGHDN, CDR2 FVKESK. The CDR3 loop is CASRWTGNTGELFF. The CDR3 DNA is TGTGCCAGCAGGTGGACAGGGAACACCGGGGAGCTGTTTTTT. The entire variable domain, with the rest obtained from reference TRBV14 and TRBJ2-2, is as follows: EAGVTQFPSHSVIEKGQTVTLRCDPISGHDNLYWYRRVMGKEIKFLLHFVKESKQDESGMPNNRFLAERTGGTYSTLKVQPAELEDSGVYFCASRWTGNTGELFFGEGSRLTVL.

The CDR3 loop reads CASSYGVKQETQYF. In DNA, the CDR3 is TGTGCCAGCAGTTACGGGGTGAAACAAGAGACCCAGTACTTC. V gene TRBV6-6 combines with J gene TRBJ2-5; no definite D call. The CDR3 covers 14 residues. CDR1 MNHNY and CDR2 SVGAGI come from the germline V gene (reference sequence). The V end lost 2 bases, the J end lost 2 bases, and 9 bases lay between the germline ends.

V usage is TRBV7-9 and J usage is TRBJ2-7; 8 bases fit TRBD1. There are 15 residues in the CDR3. V was clipped by 4 bases and J by 5 bases; unmatched bases: 10. The germline V gene encodes CDR1 SEHNR and CDR2 FQNEAQ (reference sequence). The CDR3 DNA reads as TGTGCCAGCAGCTCCGCCGGGACAGGTATCGACGAGCAGTACTTC. Encoded protein: CASSSAGTGIDEQYF. The complete variable domain, with remaining parts taken from reference TRBV7-9 and TRBJ2-7, reads DTGVSQNPRHKITKRGQNVTFRCDPISEHNRLYWYRQTLGQGPEFLTYFQNEAQLEKSRLLSDRFSAERPKGSFSTLEIQRTEQGDSAMYLCASSSAGTGIDEQYFGPGTRLTVT.

The rearrangement links TRBV4-1 to TRBJ2-7, with D hard to call. V dropped 4 bases and J dropped 0 bases, with 13 bases sitting between them. There are 15 residues in the CDR3. The germline V gene encodes CDR1 MGHRA and CDR2 YSYEKL. DNA of the CDR3: TGCGCCAGCAGCCCCATCCACTGGATCTCCTACGAGCAGTACTTC. It translates to CASSPIHWISYEQYF.

The chain joins TRBV5-1 to TRBJ2-1, with D possibly TRBD2 on 6 matching bases. The CDR3 is 16 residues long. Trimming shortened V by 0 bases and J by 2 bases, and 12 bases separated the two germline ends. CDR1 and CDR2 from the germline V gene are SGHRS and YFSETQ. The DNA for the CDR3 is TGCGCCAGCAGCTTGGATGGTAGCGGTACCTACAATGAGCAGTTCTTC. Residues: CASSLDGSGTYNEQFF.

The chain employs TRBV18 and TRBJ2-3; D could derive from TRBD1 or TRBD2 (5 bases each). Trimming took off 6 bases at V and 0 bases at J, with 16 bases between the two ends. Germline CDR1 reads KGHSH; CDR2 reads LQKENI. CDR3 length: 16 residues. As DNA, the CDR3 is TGTGCCAGCTCGAGGGGTGACAGCCCAAGCACAGATACGCAGTATTTT. Protein sequence: CASSRGDSPSTDTQYF.

The chain couples TRBV7-3 to TRBJ2-1; TRBD1 matches 8 bases. V lost 2 bases, J lost 4 bases, and 4 bases stayed unmatched. This CDR3 is 15 amino acids long. CDR1 SGHTA and CDR2 FQGTGA come from the germline V gene. CDR3 bases: TGTGCCAGCAGCTTAGGGACAGGCATATACAATGAGCAGTTCTTC. Protein product: CASSLGTGIYNEQFF.

The chain recombines TRBV15 with TRBJ2-7, with 8 bases matching TRBD1. This CDR3 has 16 amino acids. The trim removed 0 bases at V and 3 bases at J, leaving 7 bases unmatched. The germline CDR1 and CDR2 sequences are LNHNV and YYDKDF (reference sequence). CDR3 DNA: TGTGCCACCAGCAGAGATTACGGACAGGGCGTCTACGAGCAGTACTTC. Protein product: CATSRDYGQGVYEQYF.

This sequence joins TRBV5-8 and TRBJ1-1; D perhaps matches TRBD1 (6 bases). Germline V gene sequence: CDR1 SGHTS, CDR2 YDEGEE. This CDR3 region has 17 residues. The V gene lost 4 bases and the J gene lost 2 bases, with 21 bases spanning the gap. The CDR3 loop is CASSTDGLRTENTEAFF. CDR3 DNA sequence: TGTGCCAGCAGCACGGACGGCCTGAGGACAGAAAACACTGAAGCTTTCTTT.

The chain recombines TRBV7-2 with TRBJ2-5; D possibly corresponds to TRBD2 (5 bases). Trimming left V 1 base short and J 1 base short, with 13 bases between. The germline gives CDR1 SGHTA, CDR2 FQGNSA. The CDR3 is 16 residues long. CDR3: CASSLVGEGIQETQYF. In DNA form, the CDR3 reads TGTGCCAGCAGCTTAGTTGGTGAGGGAATCCAAGAGACCCAGTACTTC.

V is TRBV13 and J is TRBJ2-5, with TRBD2 identical over 7 bases. This CDR3 is built from 14 residues. Trimming at V came to 4 bases and at J to 2 bases, leaving 4 bases not matched to a gene. Germline V gene data show CDR1 as PRHDT and CDR2 as FYEKMQ (reference sequence). The CDR3 loop reads CASSSGLGQETQYF. CDR3 nucleotide sequence: TGTGCCAGCAGCTCCGGACTAGGACAAGAGACCCAGTACTTC. The full variable domain, its missing parts supplied by reference TRBV13 and TRBJ2-5, is AAGVIQSPRHLIKEKRETATLKCYPIPRHDTVYWYQQGPGQDPQFLISFYEKMQSDKGSIPDRFSAQQFSDYHSELNMSSLELGDSALYFCASSSGLGQETQYFGPGTRLLVL.

The V call is TRBV4-2, the J call TRBJ1-3; the D is unclear. This CDR3 has 16 amino acids. CDR1 is LGHNA and CDR2 is YNFKEQ in the germline V gene. Trimming removed 1 base from V and 0 bases from J, with 10 bases in between. CDR3 region: CASSQAVGVSGNTIYF. The CDR3 DNA follows: TGTGCCAGCAGCCAAGCAGTCGGAGTCTCTGGAAACACCATATATTTT.